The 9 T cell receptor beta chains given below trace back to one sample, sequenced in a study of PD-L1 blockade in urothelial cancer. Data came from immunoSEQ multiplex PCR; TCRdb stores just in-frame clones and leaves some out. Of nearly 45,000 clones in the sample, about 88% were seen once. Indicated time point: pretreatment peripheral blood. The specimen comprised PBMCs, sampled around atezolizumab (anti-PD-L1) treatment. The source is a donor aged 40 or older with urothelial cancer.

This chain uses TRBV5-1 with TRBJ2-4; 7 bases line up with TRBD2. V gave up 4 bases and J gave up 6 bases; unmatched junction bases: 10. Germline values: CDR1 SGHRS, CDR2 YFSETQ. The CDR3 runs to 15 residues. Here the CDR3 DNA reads TGCGCCAGCAGCCTAGCGGACCCTCGCGGAAACATTCAGTACTTC. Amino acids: CASSLADPRGNIQYF.

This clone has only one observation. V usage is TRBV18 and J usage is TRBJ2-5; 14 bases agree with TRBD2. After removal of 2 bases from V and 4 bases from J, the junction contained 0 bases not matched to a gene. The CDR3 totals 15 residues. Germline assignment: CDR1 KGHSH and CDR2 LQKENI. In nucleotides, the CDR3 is TGTGCCAGCTCACCAGGGACTAGCGGGAGAGAGACCCAGTACTTC. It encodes CASSPGTSGRETQYF.

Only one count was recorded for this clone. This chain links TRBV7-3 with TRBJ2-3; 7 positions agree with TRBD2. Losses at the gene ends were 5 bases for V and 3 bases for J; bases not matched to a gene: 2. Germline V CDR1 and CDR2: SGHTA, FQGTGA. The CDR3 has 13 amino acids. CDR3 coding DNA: TGTGCCAGCAGCGAGCGGGAAACAGATACGCAGTATTTT. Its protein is CASSERETDTQYF.

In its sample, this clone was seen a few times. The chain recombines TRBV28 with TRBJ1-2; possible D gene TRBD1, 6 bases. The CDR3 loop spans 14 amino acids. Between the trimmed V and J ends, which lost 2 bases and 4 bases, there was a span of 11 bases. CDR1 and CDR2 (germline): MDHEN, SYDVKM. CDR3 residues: CASSLPGHLYGYTF. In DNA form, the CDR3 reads TGTGCCAGCAGTTTACCGGGACACCTCTATGGCTACACCTTC.

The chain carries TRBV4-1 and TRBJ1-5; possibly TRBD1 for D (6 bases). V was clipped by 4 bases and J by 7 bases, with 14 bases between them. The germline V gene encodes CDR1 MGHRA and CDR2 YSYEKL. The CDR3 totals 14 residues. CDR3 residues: CASSRHREGQPQHF. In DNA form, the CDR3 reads TGCGCCAGCAGCCGCCACAGGGAGGGCCAGCCCCAGCATTTT.

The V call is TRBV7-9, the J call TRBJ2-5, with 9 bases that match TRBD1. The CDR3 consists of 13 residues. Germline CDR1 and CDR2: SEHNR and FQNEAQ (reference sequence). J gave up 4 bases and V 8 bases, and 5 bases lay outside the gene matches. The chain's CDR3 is CASLRQGGETQYF. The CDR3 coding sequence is TGTGCCAGCCTGAGACAGGGGGGAGAGACCCAGTACTTC.

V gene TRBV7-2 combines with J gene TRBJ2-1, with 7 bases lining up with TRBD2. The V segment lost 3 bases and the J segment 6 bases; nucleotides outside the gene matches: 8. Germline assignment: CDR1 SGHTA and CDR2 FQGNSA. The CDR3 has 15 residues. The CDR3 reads CASSLFAGEGNEQFF. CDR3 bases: TGTGCCAGCAGCTTGTTCGCGGGAGAAGGCAATGAGCAGTTCTTC.

The CDR3, as DNA: TGTGCCAGCAGCCAGACAGGGGCGGGTCAGCCCCAGCATTTT. This gives the protein CASSQTGAGQPQHF. The rearrangement uses TRBV6-5 and TRBJ1-5; 8 nucleotides agree with TRBD1. Unmatched junction bases numbered 7, after V lost 6 bases and J lost 6 bases. The CDR3 extends over 14 amino acids. Germline V gives CDR1 MNHEY, CDR2 SVGAGI.

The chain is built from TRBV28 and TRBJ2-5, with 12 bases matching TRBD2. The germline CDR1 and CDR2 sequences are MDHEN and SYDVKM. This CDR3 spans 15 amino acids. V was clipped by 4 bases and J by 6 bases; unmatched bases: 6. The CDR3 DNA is TGTGCCAGCAGTTCGACTAGCGGGAGTGTGAAGACCCAGTACTTC. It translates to CASSSTSGSVKTQYF.